The next 25 T cell receptor beta chains were all read from a single sample in a study of T cell responses to AZD1222 COVID-19 vaccine. Clones were read by immunoSEQ multiplex PCR, and TCRdb kept only the in-frame ones, dropping some. The sample has 85,000 to 100,000 clones, around 94% seen once. The sample was peripheral blood, taken on day 0 of AZD1222 vaccination. These receptors all stem from an adult in good health.

This clone was recorded once. The chain employs TRBV6-5 and TRBJ2-7; 12 nucleotides match TRBD1. The germline gives CDR1 MNHEY, CDR2 SVGAGI. V was pared by 6 bases and J by 2 bases, with 5 bases of the junction left unmatched. CDR3 length equals 15 residues. The CDR3 DNA follows: TGTGCCAGCAGCCTCCGGGACAGGGGGCCCTACGAGCAGTACTTC. It encodes CASSLRDRGPYEQYF.

The genes are TRBV30 and TRBJ1-1, with TRBD1 matching over 7 bases. V was pared by 1 base and J by 0 bases, with 5 bases of the junction left unmatched. The germline gives CDR1 GTSNPN, CDR2 SVGIG (reference sequence). The length of the CDR3 is 15 residues. CDR3 region: CAWSAPGTVNTEAFF. CDR3 nucleotides: TGTGCCTGGAGTGCTCCCGGGACAGTGAACACTGAAGCTTTCTTT.

The rearrangement links TRBV28 to TRBJ2-1, with 16 bases that match TRBD2. From germline, CDR1 is MDHEN and CDR2 SYDVKM. Trimming took 7 bases from V and 7 from J; bases not matched to a gene: 13. CDR3 length: 18 amino acids. CDR3 bases: TGTGCCAGCAAGGACACTATGGGACTAGCGGGAGGGGGGAATGAGCAGTTCTTC. Protein product: CASKDTMGLAGGGNEQFF.

The chain recombines TRBV5-1 with TRBJ1-4; TRBD1 might be the D (6 bases). V gave up 0 bases and J gave up 8 bases, with 11 bases separating them. Germline assignment: CDR1 SGHRS and CDR2 YFSETQ. CDR3 size: 14 residues. The CDR3 nucleotides are TGCGCCAGCAGCTTGGAGGGGGGAGCGGAAAAACTGTTTTTT. The encoded protein is CASSLEGGAEKLFF.

The CDR3 region has the DNA TGTGCCAGCAGTGGTATGAGACTGTCCTACGAGCAGTACTTC. Encoded protein: CASSGMRLSYEQYF. The chain recombines TRBV2 with TRBJ2-7; D gene ambiguous. The V gene's germline CDR1 is SNHLY and CDR2 FYNNEI. Trimming cost V 4 bases and J 1 base, with 11 bases left between them. There are 14 residues in the CDR3.

The CDR3 region is CASSFEQTVDTQYF. CDR3 DNA sequence: TGCGCCAGCAGCTTCGAACAGACGGTGGATACGCAGTATTTT. V is TRBV5-1 and J is TRBJ2-3; D unresolved. Germline-derived CDR1 and CDR2 are SGHRS and YFSETQ. V shed 2 bases and J shed 6 bases, with 13 bases lying between them. This CDR3 is built from 14 residues.

The V gene is TRBV6-2 or TRBV6-3, the J gene TRBJ1-5; D may be TRBD1 (5 bases). Trimming shortened V by 6 bases and J by 0 bases, and 24 bases separated the two germline ends. The CDR3 has 19 amino acids. Germline assignment: CDR1 MNHEY and CDR2 SVGEGT. Here the CDR3 reads CASSPKLWGGKYSNQPQHF. CDR3 in DNA: TGTGCCAGCAGCCCTAAGCTCTGGGGGGGGAAATATAGCAATCAGCCCCAGCATTTT.

The rearrangement joins TRBV7-8 to TRBJ1-3; D remains ambiguous. The V gene lost 5 bases and the J gene lost 4 bases, with 6 bases spanning the gap. CDR1 is SGHVS and CDR2 is FQNEAQ in the germline V gene. The CDR3 runs to 12 residues. The CDR3 nucleotides read TGTGCCAGCAGCCTAGGGGGAAACACCATATATTTT. This sequence encodes CASSLGGNTIYF.

This clone was observed a handful of times. V usage is TRBV28 and J usage is TRBJ2-7, with D perhaps matching TRBD1 (7 bases). The CDR3 totals 17 residues. V was cut by 4 bases and J by 3 bases, with 22 bases left in between. CDR1 is MDHEN, CDR2 SYDVKM, per germline. CDR3 in amino acids: CASSSPHLRGVVYEQYF. The CDR3 DNA reads TGTGCCAGCAGTTCCCCCCACCTCAGGGGGGTAGTCTACGAGCAGTACTTC.

The genes are TRBV7-9 and TRBJ1-4; no definite D call. The CDR3 extends over 14 amino acids. Germline CDR1 reads SEHNR; CDR2 reads FQNEAQ (reference sequence). V lost 1 base and J lost 5, with 8 bases in between. CDR3 residues: CASSLDLANEKLFF. The CDR3 region has the DNA TGTGCCAGCAGCTTAGACTTGGCGAATGAAAAACTGTTTTTT.

This clone was counted a single time. The CDR3 sequence: CASSHLPSSGANVLTF. In DNA, the CDR3 is TGTGCCAGCAGCCACCTTCCAAGCTCTGGGGCCAACGTCCTGACTTTC. The chain joins TRBV3-1 (or the pseudogene TRBV3-2) to TRBJ2-6; D remains ambiguous. Per the germline V gene, CDR1 is LGHDT and CDR2 is YNNKEL (reference sequence). CDR3 size: 16 residues. Trimming pared 3 bases from V and 0 bases from J, leaving 9 bases between.

The CDR3 region has the DNA TGTGCCAGTGTGGGGGGGATGGACTATGGCTACACCTTC. As protein: CASVGGMDYGYTF. The V gene is TRBV19, the J gene TRBJ1-2; maybe TRBD1 (5 bases). CDR1 is LNHDA, CDR2 SQIVND, per germline (reference sequence). The CDR3 consists of 13 residues. Trimming took off 8 bases at V and 3 bases at J, with 13 bases between the two ends.

This chain uses TRBV6-2 or TRBV6-3 with TRBJ1-4; D remains unclear. V lost 5 bases and J lost 8, with 12 bases in between. The CDR3 loop spans 13 amino acids. CDR1 is MNHEY and CDR2 is SVGEGT in the germline V gene. The CDR3 coding sequence is TGTGCCAGCAGTCTTCGGGGAGACGAAAAACTGTTTTTT. Its translation: CASSLRGDEKLFF.

This rearrangement joins TRBV27 to TRBJ2-1; TRBD1 matches at 7 bases. Germline CDR1 reads MNHEY; CDR2 reads SMNVEV (reference sequence). The CDR3 covers 15 residues. V lost 4 bases to trimming and J lost 2 bases; unmatched junction nucleotides: 5. CDR3 nucleotide sequence: TGTGCCAGCAGTTCCTGGACAGGACCCTACAATGAGCAGTTCTTC. Its translation is CASSSWTGPYNEQFF.

The rearrangement joins TRBV4-2 to TRBJ2-3; 12 nucleotides line up with TRBD2. The V gene end was trimmed by 5 bases and the J gene end by 2 bases; junction bases not matched to a gene: 8. CDR3 size: 17 residues. Germline CDR1 reads LGHNA; CDR2 reads YNFKEQ. In DNA, the CDR3 is TGTGCCAGCAGCTGGGGACTAGCGGGTTCTACCACAGATACGCAGTATTTT. It encodes CASSWGLAGSTTDTQYF.

The CDR3 coding sequence is TGCGCCAGCAGCCAATGGTCCCAGCAGGGCTATGGCTACACCTTC. Amino acid sequence: CASSQWSQQGYGYTF. The V gene is TRBV4-1, the J gene TRBJ1-2; D is perhaps TRBD1 (5 bases). Germline V lookup: CDR1 MGHRA, CDR2 YSYEKL. The CDR3 is made up of 15 amino acids. Between the trimmed V and J ends, which lost 2 bases and 4 bases, there was a span of 14 bases.

The chain joins TRBV6-5 to TRBJ2-7; 10 nucleotides match TRBD2. CDR3 length: 13 residues. Trimming took 11 bases from V and 6 from J; bases not matched to a gene: 10. Germline V gene lookup returns CDR1 MNHEY and CDR2 SVGAGI. The chain's CDR3 is CAGTSDFVGEQYF. The CDR3 region has the DNA TGTGCCGGGACTAGCGATTTCGTAGGCGAGCAGTACTTC.

The chain carries TRBV2 and TRBJ1-2; the D is unclear. Germline V lookup: CDR1 SNHLY, CDR2 FYNNEI. Trimming shortened V by 3 bases and J by 4 bases, and 18 bases separated the two germline ends. The CDR3 spans 16 residues. In nucleotides, the CDR3 is TGTGCCAGCAGTGAGCAGTTGGGTCAACTGGGCTATGGCTACACCTTC. Its protein is CASSEQLGQLGYGYTF.

V usage is TRBV4-1 and J usage is TRBJ1-2; D unresolved. The V gene's germline CDR1 is MGHRA and CDR2 YSYEKL. V lost 0 bases and J 4 bases, leaving 9 bases between the germline ends. The CDR3 has 14 residues. In DNA form, the CDR3 reads TGCGCCAGCAGCCAAGATCTACGTGCCTATGGCTACACCTTC. Residues: CASSQDLRAYGYTF.

The V and J genes are TRBV4-1 and TRBJ1-2; possibly TRBD1 for D (5 bases). This CDR3 spans 16 amino acids. Trimming cost V 0 bases and J 3 bases, with 14 bases left between them. Looked up from germline, CDR1 is MGHRA and CDR2 is YSYEKL. The CDR3 nucleotides are TGCGCCAGCAGCCAAGATTCGGGAGGGGCCTACTATGGCTACACCTTC. Translating it yields CASSQDSGGAYYGYTF.

This chain connects TRBV7-9 to TRBJ2-2, with 12 bases that match TRBD2. The germline gives CDR1 SEHNR, CDR2 FQNEAQ (reference sequence). V dropped 5 bases and J dropped 3; count of bases not matched to a gene: 4. This CDR3 contains 16 residues. CDR3 sequence reads: CASSLTSGGHTGELFF. DNA of the CDR3: TGTGCCAGCAGCCTAACTAGCGGGGGGCACACCGGGGAGCTGTTTTTT.

V usage is TRBV28 and J usage is TRBJ1-1; D unresolved. The V gene lost 2 bases and the J gene lost 3 bases, with 10 bases spanning the gap. The CDR3 spans 14 residues. The germline V gene encodes CDR1 MDHEN and CDR2 SYDVKM. For the CDR3, the DNA is TGTGCCAGCAGTTTAGGGAAGAGGGACACTGAAGCTTTCTTT. Translation gives CASSLGKRDTEAFF.

The chain couples TRBV2 to TRBJ2-2; D gene uncertain. The CDR3 sequence is 12 residues long. CDR1 and CDR2 (germline): SNHLY, FYNNEI. Trimming shortened V by 6 bases and J by 6 bases, and 8 bases separated the two germline ends. The CDR3 coding sequence is TGTGCCAGCAGCCACCCTGCCGGGGAGCTGTTTTTT. This codes for CASSHPAGELFF.

CDR3 nucleotides: TGTGCCAGCAGTTCGGGTGGAATCACTGAAGCTTTCTTT. Amino acids: CASSSGGITEAFF. V and J are TRBV6-6 and TRBJ1-1; D remains unclear. Germline CDR1 and CDR2: MNHNY and SVGAGI (reference sequence). CDR3 length: 13 residues. V was cut by 4 bases and J by 4 bases, with 10 bases left in between.

This clone was observed a few times. The chain employs TRBV30 and TRBJ1-6, with unresolved D. Germline loops: CDR1 GTSNPN, CDR2 SVGIG (reference sequence). V was trimmed by 1 base and J by 11 bases, leaving 9 bases between them. There are 12 residues in the CDR3. CDR3 DNA: TGTGCCTGGAGTGACATCAGCGCACCCCTCCACTTT. Translated: CAWSDISAPLHF.